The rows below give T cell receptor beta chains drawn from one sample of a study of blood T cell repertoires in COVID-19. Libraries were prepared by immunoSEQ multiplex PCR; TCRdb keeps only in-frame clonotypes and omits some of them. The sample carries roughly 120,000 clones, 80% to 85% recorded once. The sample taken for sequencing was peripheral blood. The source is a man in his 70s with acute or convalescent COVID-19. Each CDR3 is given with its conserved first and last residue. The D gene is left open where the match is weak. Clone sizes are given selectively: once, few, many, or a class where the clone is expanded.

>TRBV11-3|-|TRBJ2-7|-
CASSLAQGGYEQYF
TGTGCCAGCAGCTTAGCACAGGGAGGGTACGAGCAGTACTTC
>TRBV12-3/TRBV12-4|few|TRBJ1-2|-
CASSFRGGGYTF
TGTGCCAGCAGTTTTAGGGGCGGCGGCTACACCTTC
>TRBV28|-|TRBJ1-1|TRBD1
CASRGTGSSYTEAFF
TGTGCCAGCCGAGGGACAGGGTCCTCTTACACTGAAGCTTTCTTT
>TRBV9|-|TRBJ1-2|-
CASSPETGSYTF
TGTGCCAGCAGCCCAGAAACCGGGAGCTACACCTTC
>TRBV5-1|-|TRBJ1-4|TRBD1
CASSLQGAPREKLFF
TGCGCCAGCAGCTTGCAGGGGGCCCCGAGGGAAAAACTGTTTTTT
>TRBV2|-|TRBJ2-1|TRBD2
CASRDPAGDNEQFF
TGTGCCAGCAGGGACCCAGCGGGAGACAATGAGCAGTTCTTC
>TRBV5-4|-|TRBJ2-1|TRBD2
CASSPLAGGIGEQFF
TGTGCCAGCAGCCCACTAGCGGGGGGGATCGGTGAGCAGTTCTTC
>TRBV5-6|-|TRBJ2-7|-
CASSTGLSYEQYF
TGTGCCAGCAGCACGGGACTCTCCTACGAGCAGTACTTC
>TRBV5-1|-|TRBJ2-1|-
CASSLGGAYNEQFF
TGCGCCAGCAGCTTGGGGGGAGCCTACAATGAGCAGTTCTTC
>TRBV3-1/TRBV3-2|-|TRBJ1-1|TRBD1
CASSVDRGTEAFF
TGTGCCAGCAGCGTCGACAGGGGCACTGAAGCTTTCTTT
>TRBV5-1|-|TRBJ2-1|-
CASSPDSTYNEQFF
TGCGCCAGCAGCCCAGACAGCACGTACAATGAGCAGTTCTTC
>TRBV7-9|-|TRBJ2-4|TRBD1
CASNTQGEAKNIQYF
TGTGCCAGCAACACACAGGGGGAAGCCAAAAACATTCAGTACTTC
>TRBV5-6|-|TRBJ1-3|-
CASSLTGSSGNTIYF
TGTGCCAGCAGCTTGACAGGAAGCTCTGGAAACACCATATATTTT
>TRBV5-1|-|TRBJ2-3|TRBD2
CASKPGGPRDTQYF
TGCGCCAGCAAGCCGGGGGGGCCCCGGGATACGCAGTATTTT
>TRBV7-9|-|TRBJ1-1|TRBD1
CASSQGQLRIIRSEAFF
TGTGCCAGCAGCCAGGGACAGTTGCGGATCATTAGGTCTGAAGCTTTCTTT
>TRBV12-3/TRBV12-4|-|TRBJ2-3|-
CASTTSTDTQYF
TGTGCCAGCACGACTAGCACAGATACGCAGTATTTT
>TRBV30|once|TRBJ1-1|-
CAWSPGRVEAFF
TGTGCCTGGAGTCCGGGGAGGGTTGAAGCTTTCTTT
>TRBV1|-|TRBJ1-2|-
CTSSQLKVQGFGYGYTF
TGCACCAGCAGCCAACTCAAAGTACAGGGTTTTGGGTATGGCTACACCTTC
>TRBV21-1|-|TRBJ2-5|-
CASSKVPGTGFGETQYF
TGTGCCAGCAGCAAAGTCCCCGGGACAGGGTTTGGGGAGACCCAGTACTTC
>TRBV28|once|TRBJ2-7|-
CASSPRGYEQYF
TGTGCCAGCAGCCCCAGGGGCTACGAGCAGTACTTC
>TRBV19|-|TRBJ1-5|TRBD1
CASSTAGQGGQPQHF
TGTGCCAGTAGCACCGCTGGACAGGGGGGTCAGCCCCAGCATTTT
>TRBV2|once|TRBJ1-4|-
CASSPIRQPNEKLFF
TGTGCCAGCAGCCCTATCAGACAGCCTAATGAAAAACTGTTTTTT
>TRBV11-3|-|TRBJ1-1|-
CASSFNRDTEAFF
TGTGCCAGCAGCTTTAACCGGGACACTGAAGCTTTCTTT
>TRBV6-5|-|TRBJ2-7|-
CASSRDFEQYF
TGTGCCAGCAGTCGGGACTTCGAGCAGTACTTC
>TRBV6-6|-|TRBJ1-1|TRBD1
CASRGDRPEAFF
TGTGCCAGCAGGGGGGACAGACCAGAAGCTTTCTTT
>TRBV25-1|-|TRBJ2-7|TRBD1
CASRPGQGIGEQYF
TGTGCCAGCCGACCGGGACAGGGAATTGGCGAGCAGTACTTC
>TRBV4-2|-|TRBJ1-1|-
CASSQGGRGEGAEAFF
TGTGCCAGCAGCCAAGGGGGAAGGGGCGAAGGGGCTGAAGCTTTCTTT
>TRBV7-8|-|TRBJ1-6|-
CASSLGGSVNSPLHF
TGTGCCAGCAGCTTAGGGGGCAGCGTAAATTCACCCCTCCACTTT
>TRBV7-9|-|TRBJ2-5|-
CASSSPRGASLSRVETQYF
TGTGCCAGCAGCTCTCCCCGGGGGGCGTCTCTCTCCCGGGTGGAGACCCAGTACTTC
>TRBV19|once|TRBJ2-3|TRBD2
CASSTGLAETSTDTQYF
TGTGCCAGTAGTACTGGACTAGCGGAGACCAGCACAGATACGCAGTATTTT
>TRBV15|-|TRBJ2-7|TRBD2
CATSINPAGGWTYEQYF
TGTGCCACCAGCATCAATCCAGCGGGAGGGTGGACCTACGAGCAGTACTTC
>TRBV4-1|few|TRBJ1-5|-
CASSQEPNSNQPQHF
TGCGCCAGCAGCCAGGAGCCTAATAGCAATCAGCCCCAGCATTTT
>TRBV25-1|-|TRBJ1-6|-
CASRIRQDSPLHF
TGTGCCAGCAGAATAAGGCAGGATTCACCCCTCCACTTT
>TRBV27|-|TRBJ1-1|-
CASSFSGFTEAFF
TGTGCCAGCAGTTTTTCGGGATTCACTGAAGCTTTCTTT
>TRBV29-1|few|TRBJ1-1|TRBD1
CSVKTGAEAFF
TGCAGCGTTAAAACAGGGGCTGAAGCTTTCTTT
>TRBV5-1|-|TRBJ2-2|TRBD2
CASKRRGFPGELFF
TGCGCCAGCAAAAGGCGGGGGTTCCCCGGGGAGCTGTTTTTT
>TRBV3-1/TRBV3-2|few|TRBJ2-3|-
CASSQADTQYF
TGTGCCAGCAGCCAAGCGGATACGCAGTATTTT
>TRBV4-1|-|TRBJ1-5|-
CASSQGDLGNQPQHF
TGCGCCAGCAGCCAAGGGGACTTAGGGAATCAGCCCCAGCATTTT
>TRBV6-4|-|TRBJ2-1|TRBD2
CASSGISGRALDEQFF
TGTGCCAGCAGTGGAATTAGCGGGAGGGCCCTCGATGAGCAGTTCTTC
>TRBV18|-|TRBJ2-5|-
CASSPGGLETQYF
TGTGCCAGCTCACCGGGGGGGCTGGAGACCCAGTACTTC
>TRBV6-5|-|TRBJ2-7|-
CASSRTQIPHEQYF
TGTGCCAGCAGTCGGACACAGATCCCCCACGAGCAGTACTTC
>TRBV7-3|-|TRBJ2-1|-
CASSLAGKEQFF
TGTGCCAGCAGCTTAGCGGGAAAAGAGCAGTTCTTC
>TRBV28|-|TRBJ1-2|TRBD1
CASSPPLQGYYTF
TGTGCCAGCAGTCCACCTTTACAGGGGTACTACACCTTC
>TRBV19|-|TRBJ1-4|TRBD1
CASSKGQSNEKLFF
TGTGCCAGTAGTAAGGGACAGAGTAATGAAAAACTGTTTTTT
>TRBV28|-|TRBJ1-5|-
CASSLGQVGNQPQHF
TGTGCCAGCAGTTTAGGCCAAGTGGGCAATCAGCCCCAGCATTTT
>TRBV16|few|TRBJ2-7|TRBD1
CASSRVGQGYEQYF
TGTGCCAGCAGCCGAGTTGGACAGGGCTACGAGCAGTACTTC
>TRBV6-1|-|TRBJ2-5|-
CASSEAVRGETQYF
TGTGCCAGCAGTGAAGCGGTACGGGGAGAGACCCAGTACTTC
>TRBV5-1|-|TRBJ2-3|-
CASSSLQGSGDTQYF
TGCGCCAGCAGCTCTCTACAGGGTTCCGGAGATACGCAGTATTTT
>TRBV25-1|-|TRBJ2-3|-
CASSPAVSTDTQYF
TGTGCCAGCAGTCCGGCGGTTAGCACAGATACGCAGTATTTT
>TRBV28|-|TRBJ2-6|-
CASGLRVSGANVLTF
TGTGCCAGCGGTCTCCGGGTGTCTGGGGCCAACGTCCTGACTTTC